This T cell receptor (beta chain) was documented in a study of beta chain features in type 1 diabetes. Study information: Sorted cells, 90 million to 130 million in number, were examined across all samples. Study-wide points: Moderate yet significant TCRB CDR3 shortening was seen in Type 1 diabetes patients in all four CD4+ subsets. Compared to healthy donors, patients appeared to have naive, central memory and Treg TCRB repertoires that were more alike. Reduced insertions and increased deletions marked VDJ junctions in type 1 diabetes patients. PCR might pick shorter templates more often, in the same way for patients and controls.

The sequenced template was cDNA made from the entire isolated RNA. Profiled with immunoSEQ multiplex PCR; TCRdb holds only in-frame clones, not every one. The table shows about 170,000 clones, with about 7.8% occurring only once. Germline values: CDR1 SNHLY, CDR2 FYNNEI. The CDR3 length is 13 residues. Unmatched junction bases numbered 3, after V lost 6 bases and J lost 3 bases. Worth noting for this clone: Its target is not known.

The sequence derives from a woman between 40 and 55 years old with type 1 diabetes. The sequenced sample consisted of central memory CD4+ T cells from blood. J is TRBJ2-3 and V is TRBV2, with 7 bases lining up with TRBD1. The CDR3 sequence is CASRRGRTDTQYF. CDR3 DNA sequence: TGTGCCAGCAGAAGGGGGCGTACAGATACGCAGTATTTT.